Listed here is a single TCR beta chain. Its antigen is undetermined. Germline loops: CDR1 LGHNA, CDR2 YNFKEQ. The CDR3 is 16 residues long. V gave up 1 base and J gave up 10 bases; unmatched junction bases: 5. The table came from immunoSEQ multiplex PCR; TCRdb's copy has only in-frame clones and leaves some out. Of about 190,000 clones listed, roughly 84% are singletons. This entry is derived from a study of cytomegalovirus exposure and HLA in healthy donors. Findings and limits, study-wide: In vitro work confirmed that three CMV-associated chains recognize CMV antigens. In a later analysis, first-cohort TCR clusters were found to tend to co-occur in the approximately 110 validation repertoires.

Sequences were obtained from PBMCs. The TCR was taken from a man between 18 and 35 years old in good health and CMV-seropositive. The V gene is TRBV4-2, the J gene TRBJ2-1; TRBD2 matches 15 bases. This chain's CDR3 is CASSQAGLAGGGEQFF. The CDR3 DNA is TGTGCCAGCAGCCAAGCCGGACTAGCGGGAGGGGGGGAGCAGTTCTTC.